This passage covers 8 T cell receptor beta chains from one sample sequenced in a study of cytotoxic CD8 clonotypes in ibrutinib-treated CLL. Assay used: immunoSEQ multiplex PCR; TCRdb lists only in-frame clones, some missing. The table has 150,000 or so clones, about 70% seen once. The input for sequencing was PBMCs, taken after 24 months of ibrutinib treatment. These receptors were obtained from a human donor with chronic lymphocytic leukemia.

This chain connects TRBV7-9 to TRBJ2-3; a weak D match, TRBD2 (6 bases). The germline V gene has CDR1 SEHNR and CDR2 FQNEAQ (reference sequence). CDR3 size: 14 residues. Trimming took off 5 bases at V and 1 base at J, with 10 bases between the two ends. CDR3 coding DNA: TGTGCCAGCAGCCCAGGGACTGGCACAGATACGCAGTATTTT. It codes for CASSPGTGTDTQYF.

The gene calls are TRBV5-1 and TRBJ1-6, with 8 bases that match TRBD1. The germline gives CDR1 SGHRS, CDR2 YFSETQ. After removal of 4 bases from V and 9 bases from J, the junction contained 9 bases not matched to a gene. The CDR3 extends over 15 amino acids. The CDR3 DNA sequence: TGCGCCAGCAGCCGCCAACAGGGGGGAACTTCACCCCTCCACTTT. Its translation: CASSRQQGGTSPLHF.

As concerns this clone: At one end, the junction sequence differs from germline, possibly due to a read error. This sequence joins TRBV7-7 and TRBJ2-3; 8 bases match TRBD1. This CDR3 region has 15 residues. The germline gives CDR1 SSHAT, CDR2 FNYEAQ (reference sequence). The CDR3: CASSSGRGRTDTQYF. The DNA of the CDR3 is TGTGCTAGCAGCTCTGGCAGGGGGCGCACAGATACGCAGTATTTT.

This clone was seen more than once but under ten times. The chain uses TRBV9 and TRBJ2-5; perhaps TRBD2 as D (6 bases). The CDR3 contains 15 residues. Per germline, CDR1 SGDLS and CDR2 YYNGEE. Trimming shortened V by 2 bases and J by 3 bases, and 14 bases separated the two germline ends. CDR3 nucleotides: TGTGCCAGCAGCGTCAGACCGGGACTTAAAGAGACCCAGTACTTC. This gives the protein CASSVRPGLKETQYF.

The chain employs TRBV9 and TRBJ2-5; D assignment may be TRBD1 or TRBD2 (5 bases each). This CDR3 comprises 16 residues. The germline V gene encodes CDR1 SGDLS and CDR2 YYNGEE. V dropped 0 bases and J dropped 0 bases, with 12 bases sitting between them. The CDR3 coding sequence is TGTGCCAGCAGCGTAGGGGGACCCCCAGACCAAGAGACCCAGTACTTC. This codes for CASSVGGPPDQETQYF.

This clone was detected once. The CDR3 bases are TGCAGCGCCAGGGGGTTGGGAAACACCATATATTTT. Translation: CSARGLGNTIYF. The rearrangement joins TRBV29-1 to TRBJ1-3, with TRBD1 matching over 7 bases. V trimming: 7 bases; J trimming: 4 bases; junction bases outside the gene matches: 4. Germline V lookup: CDR1 SQVTM, CDR2 ANQGSEA. This CDR3 has 12 amino acids.

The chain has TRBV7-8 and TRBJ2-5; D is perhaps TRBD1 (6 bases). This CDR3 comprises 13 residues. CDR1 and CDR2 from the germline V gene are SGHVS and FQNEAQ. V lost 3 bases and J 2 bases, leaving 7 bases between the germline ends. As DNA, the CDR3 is TGTGCCAGCAGCTTCGACAGGCAAGAGACCCAGTACTTC. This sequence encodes CASSFDRQETQYF.

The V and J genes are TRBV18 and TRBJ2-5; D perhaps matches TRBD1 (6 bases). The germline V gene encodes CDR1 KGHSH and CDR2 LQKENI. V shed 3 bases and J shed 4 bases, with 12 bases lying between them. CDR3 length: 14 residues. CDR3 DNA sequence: TGTGCCAGCTCACCCGTGGGACAAGGAGAGACCCAGTACTTC. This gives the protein CASSPVGQGETQYF.